A selection of T cell receptor beta chains follows, all from one sample in a study of pediatric ulcerative colitis. The protocol was immunoSEQ multiplex PCR, while the TCRdb copy is restricted to in-frame clones and leaves out a portion. The table shows tens of thousands of clones, with around 81% occurring only once. Material for sequencing was gut tissue. These receptors originate from a girl aged 5 to 17 with moderate ulcerative colitis. Each CDR3 is given with its conserved first and last residue. A D gene is named only where the DNA matches it firmly. Rows may omit the clone size; those that give it use once, few, many or a size class.

j_call: TRBJ1-2; clone_size: -; d_call: -; v_call: TRBV28; cdr3_aa: CASSLGDYGYTF; cdr3_nt: TGTGCCAGCAGTTTAGGGGACTATGGCTACACCTTC
j_call: TRBJ2-7; clone_size: -; d_call: -; v_call: TRBV9; cdr3_aa: CASSVGDGDYEQYF; cdr3_nt: TGTGCCAGCAGCGTAGGGGACGGGGACTACGAGCAGTACTTC
j_call: TRBJ2-5; clone_size: -; d_call: TRBD2; v_call: TRBV10-3; cdr3_aa: CASRTSGQETQYF; cdr3_nt: TGTGCCTCAAGGACTAGCGGGCAAGAGACCCAGTACTTC
j_call: TRBJ1-1; clone_size: once; d_call: -; v_call: TRBV5-1; cdr3_aa: CASSFGGWETEAFF; cdr3_nt: TGCGCCAGCTCCTTTGGGGGATGGGAAACTGAAGCTTTCTTT
j_call: TRBJ2-3; clone_size: -; d_call: TRBD2; v_call: TRBV5-1; cdr3_aa: CASSYRTSGGGTDTQYF; cdr3_nt: TGCGCCAGCAGCTACAGGACTAGCGGGGGTGGCACAGATACGCAGTATTTT
j_call: TRBJ1-1; clone_size: few; d_call: -; v_call: TRBV6-1; cdr3_aa: CASLQGLGVNTEAFF; cdr3_nt: TGTGCCAGCCTACAGGGTTTGGGTGTGAACACTGAAGCTTTCTTT
j_call: TRBJ1-2; clone_size: once; d_call: TRBD1; v_call: TRBV4-3; cdr3_aa: CASSQDIRTGYSYTF; cdr3_nt: TGCGCCAGCAGCCAAGATATCCGGACAGGGTACAGCTACACCTTC
j_call: TRBJ1-1; clone_size: -; d_call: -; v_call: TRBV29-1; cdr3_aa: CSGHPGGGTEAFF; cdr3_nt: TGCAGCGGTCACCCTGGGGGCGGCACTGAAGCTTTCTTT
j_call: TRBJ2-4; clone_size: once; d_call: -; v_call: TRBV18; cdr3_aa: CASSKVRAPGAKNIQYF; cdr3_nt: TGTGCCAGCTCAAAGGTTAGGGCCCCGGGAGCCAAAAACATTCAGTACTTC
j_call: TRBJ1-1; clone_size: few; d_call: TRBD1; v_call: TRBV10-3; cdr3_aa: CAISETGGLFTEAFF; cdr3_nt: TGTGCCATCAGTGAGACAGGGGGCTTATTCACTGAAGCTTTCTTT
j_call: TRBJ1-5; clone_size: -; d_call: -; v_call: TRBV4-3; cdr3_aa: CASSLGQNNQPQHF; cdr3_nt: TGCGCCAGCAGCCTTGGACAGAACAATCAGCCCCAGCATTTT
j_call: TRBJ1-1; clone_size: -; d_call: -; v_call: TRBV7-9; cdr3_aa: CASSRALNTEAFF; cdr3_nt: TGTGCCAGCAGCCGTGCCCTGAACACTGAAGCTTTCTTT
j_call: TRBJ2-1; clone_size: -; d_call: -; v_call: TRBV11-2; cdr3_aa: CASSPGAEQFF; cdr3_nt: TGTGCCAGCAGCCCCGGGGCGGAGCAGTTCTTC
j_call: TRBJ1-3; clone_size: few; d_call: TRBD1; v_call: TRBV5-6; cdr3_aa: CASSLQGVGNTIYF; cdr3_nt: TGTGCCAGCAGCTTACAGGGGGTCGGAAACACCATATATTTT
j_call: TRBJ2-2; clone_size: -; d_call: -; v_call: TRBV5-1; cdr3_aa: CASSLVTSGRNTGELFF; cdr3_nt: TGCGCCAGCAGCTTGGTTACCTCCGGACGCAACACCGGGGAGCTGTTTTTT
j_call: TRBJ2-2; clone_size: few; d_call: TRBD2; v_call: TRBV28; cdr3_aa: CASSLWAASGRGAGGELFF; cdr3_nt: TGTGCCAGCAGCCTCTGGGCGGCTAGCGGGAGGGGTGCGGGCGGGGAGCTGTTTTTT
j_call: TRBJ2-3; clone_size: -; d_call: -; v_call: TRBV18; cdr3_aa: CASSPVGVDTQYF; cdr3_nt: TGTGCCAGCTCACCGGTTGGTGTAGATACGCAGTATTTT
j_call: TRBJ2-7; clone_size: -; d_call: TRBD2; v_call: TRBV7-2; cdr3_aa: CASSPTSGDKYF; cdr3_nt: TGTGCCAGCAGCCCTACTAGCGGGGATAAGTACTTC
j_call: TRBJ2-7; clone_size: -; d_call: TRBD1; v_call: TRBV30; cdr3_aa: CAWSVRQGSYEQYF; cdr3_nt: TGTGCCTGGAGTGTACGACAGGGCTCCTACGAGCAGTACTTC
j_call: TRBJ2-1; clone_size: -; d_call: TRBD2; v_call: TRBV5-8; cdr3_aa: CASSLRRLAVTYNEQFF; cdr3_nt: TGTGCCAGCAGCTTGCGGAGACTAGCGGTCACCTACAATGAGCAGTTCTTC
j_call: TRBJ1-2; clone_size: few; d_call: TRBD1; v_call: TRBV10-3; cdr3_aa: CAISEAGGEYGYTF; cdr3_nt: TGTGCCATCAGTGAGGCAGGGGGCGAGTATGGCTACACCTTC
j_call: TRBJ2-1; clone_size: -; d_call: -; v_call: TRBV11-2; cdr3_aa: CASGQSSYNEQFF; cdr3_nt: TGTGCCAGCGGCCAGAGCTCCTACAATGAGCAGTTCTTC
j_call: TRBJ2-7; clone_size: few; d_call: TRBD2; v_call: TRBV5-6; cdr3_aa: CASSLAGGLAAREQYF; cdr3_nt: TGTGCCAGCAGCTTGGCGGGGGGACTAGCGGCGCGGGAGCAGTACTTC
j_call: TRBJ2-1; clone_size: -; d_call: TRBD1; v_call: TRBV9; cdr3_aa: CASSALGQGINEQFF; cdr3_nt: TGTGCCAGCAGCGCCTTGGGACAGGGGATCAATGAGCAGTTCTTC
j_call: TRBJ1-2; clone_size: -; d_call: -; v_call: TRBV4-2; cdr3_aa: CASSLRDLTNYGYTF; cdr3_nt: TGTGCCAGCAGCCTCCGGGACCTTACAAACTATGGCTACACCTTC
j_call: TRBJ2-1; clone_size: -; d_call: TRBD2; v_call: TRBV28; cdr3_aa: CASRELAGEQFF; cdr3_nt: TGTGCCAGCAGGGAGCTAGCGGGTGAGCAGTTCTTC
j_call: TRBJ1-2; clone_size: -; d_call: -; v_call: TRBV6-6; cdr3_aa: CASSYSKWAGYTF; cdr3_nt: TGTGCCAGCAGTTACTCGAAGTGGGCCGGCTACACCTTC
j_call: TRBJ1-6; clone_size: -; d_call: -; v_call: TRBV6-5; cdr3_aa: CASSYRGGRGNSPLHF; cdr3_nt: TGTGCCAGCAGTTACCGTGGGGGGCGCGGAAATTCACCCCTCCACTTT
j_call: TRBJ2-1; clone_size: -; d_call: TRBD2; v_call: TRBV6-1; cdr3_aa: CASKRAGGPVNEQFF; cdr3_nt: TGTGCCAGCAAACGGGCGGGAGGGCCAGTCAATGAGCAGTTCTTC
j_call: TRBJ2-7; clone_size: -; d_call: -; v_call: TRBV11-1; cdr3_aa: CASSLSGGVYEQYF; cdr3_nt: TGTGCCAGCAGCTTATCCGGCGGGGTCTACGAGCAGTACTTC
j_call: TRBJ1-5; clone_size: -; d_call: -; v_call: TRBV14; cdr3_aa: CASSQHTPPHPNQPQHF; cdr3_nt: TGTGCCAGCAGCCAGCATACCCCCCCCCATCCCAATCAGCCCCAGCATTTT
j_call: TRBJ1-2; clone_size: -; d_call: -; v_call: TRBV21-1; cdr3_aa: CASGTRDSPNYGYTF; cdr3_nt: TGTGCCAGCGGAACCCGGGACTCGCCTAACTATGGCTACACCTTC
j_call: TRBJ2-3; clone_size: -; d_call: -; v_call: TRBV5-1; cdr3_aa: CASSPGGDTQYF; cdr3_nt: TGCGCCAGCAGCCCGGGTGGGGATACGCAGTATTTT
j_call: TRBJ2-1; clone_size: -; d_call: TRBD2; v_call: TRBV7-9; cdr3_aa: CASSLSSGSSYNEQFF; cdr3_nt: TGTGCCAGCAGCTTAAGCAGCGGGAGTTCCTACAATGAGCAGTTCTTC